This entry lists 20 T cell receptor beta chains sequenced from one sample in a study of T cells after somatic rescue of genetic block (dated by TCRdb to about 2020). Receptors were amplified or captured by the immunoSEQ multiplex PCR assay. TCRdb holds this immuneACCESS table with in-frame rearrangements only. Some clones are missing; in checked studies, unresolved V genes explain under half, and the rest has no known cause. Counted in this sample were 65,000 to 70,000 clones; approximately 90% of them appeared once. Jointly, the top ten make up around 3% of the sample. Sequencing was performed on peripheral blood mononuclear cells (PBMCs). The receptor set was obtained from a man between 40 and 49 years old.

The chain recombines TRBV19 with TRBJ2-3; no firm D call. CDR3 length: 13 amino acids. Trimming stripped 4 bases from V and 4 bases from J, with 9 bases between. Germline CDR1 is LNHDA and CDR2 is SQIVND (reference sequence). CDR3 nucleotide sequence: TGTGCCAGTAGTACCGAGAGACCAGATACGCAGTATTTT. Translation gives CASSTERPDTQYF.

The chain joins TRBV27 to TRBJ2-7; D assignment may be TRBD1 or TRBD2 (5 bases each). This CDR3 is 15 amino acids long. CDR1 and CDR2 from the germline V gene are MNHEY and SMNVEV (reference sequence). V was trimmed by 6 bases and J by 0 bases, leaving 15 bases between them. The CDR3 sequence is CASSRRDGSSYEQYF. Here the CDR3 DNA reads TGTGCCAGCAGCCGACGGGACGGAAGCTCCTACGAGCAGTACTTC.

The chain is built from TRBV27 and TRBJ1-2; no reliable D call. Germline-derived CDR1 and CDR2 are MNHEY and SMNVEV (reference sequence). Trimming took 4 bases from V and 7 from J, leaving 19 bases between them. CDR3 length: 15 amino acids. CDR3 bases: TGTGCCAGCAGTTCAGCCGGACGGATGGAGTCTGGCTACACCTTC. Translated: CASSSAGRMESGYTF.

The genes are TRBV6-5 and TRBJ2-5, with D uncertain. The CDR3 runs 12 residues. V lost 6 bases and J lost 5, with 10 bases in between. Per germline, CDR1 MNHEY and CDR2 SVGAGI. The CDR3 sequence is CASSRSQETQYF. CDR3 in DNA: TGTGCCAGCAGCCGATCCCAGGAGACCCAGTACTTC.

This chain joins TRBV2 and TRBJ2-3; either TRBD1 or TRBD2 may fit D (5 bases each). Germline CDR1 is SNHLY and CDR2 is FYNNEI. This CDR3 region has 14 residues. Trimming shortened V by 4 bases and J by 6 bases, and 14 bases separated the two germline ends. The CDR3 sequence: CASSVGGFTDTQYF. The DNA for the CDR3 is TGTGCCAGCAGTGTTGGGGGATTTACGGATACGCAGTATTTT.

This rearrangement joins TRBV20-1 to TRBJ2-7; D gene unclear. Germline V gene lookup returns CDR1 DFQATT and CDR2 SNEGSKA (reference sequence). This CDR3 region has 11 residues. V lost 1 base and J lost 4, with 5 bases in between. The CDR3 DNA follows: TGCAGTGCTAGAGCTAGTTACGAGCAGTACTTC. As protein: CSARASYEQYF.

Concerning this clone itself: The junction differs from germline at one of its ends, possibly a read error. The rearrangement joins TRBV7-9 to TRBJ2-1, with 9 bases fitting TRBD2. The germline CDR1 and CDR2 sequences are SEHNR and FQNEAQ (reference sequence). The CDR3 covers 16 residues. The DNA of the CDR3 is TGTGCCAGCAGCTTATTGGCGGGGGGGCCACACAATGAGCGGTTCTTC. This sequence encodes CASSLLAGGPHNERFF.

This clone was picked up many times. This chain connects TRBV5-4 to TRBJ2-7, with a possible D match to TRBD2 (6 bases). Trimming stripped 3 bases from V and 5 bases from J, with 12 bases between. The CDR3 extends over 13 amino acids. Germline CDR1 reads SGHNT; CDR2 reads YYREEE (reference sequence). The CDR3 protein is CASSWGVEDEQYF. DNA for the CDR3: TGTGCCAGCAGCTGGGGGGTGGAGGACGAGCAGTACTTC.

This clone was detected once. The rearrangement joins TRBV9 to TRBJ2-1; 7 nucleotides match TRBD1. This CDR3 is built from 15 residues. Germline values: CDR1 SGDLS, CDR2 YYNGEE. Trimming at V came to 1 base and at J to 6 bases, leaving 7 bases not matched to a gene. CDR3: CASSVSGGQGNEQFF. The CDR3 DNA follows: TGTGCCAGCAGCGTATCAGGGGGTCAGGGCAATGAGCAGTTCTTC. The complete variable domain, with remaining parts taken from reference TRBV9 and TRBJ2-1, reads DSGVTQTPKHLITATGQRVTLRCSPRSGDLSVYWYQQSLDQGLQFLIQYYNGEERAKGNILERFSAQQFPDLHSELNLSSLELGDSALYFCASSVSGGQGNEQFFGPGTRLTVL.

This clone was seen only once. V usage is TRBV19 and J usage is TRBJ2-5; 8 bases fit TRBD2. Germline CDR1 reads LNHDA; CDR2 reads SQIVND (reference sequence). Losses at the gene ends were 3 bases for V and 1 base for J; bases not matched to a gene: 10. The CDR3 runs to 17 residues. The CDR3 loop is CASSIRRSSGFQETQYF. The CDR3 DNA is TGTGCCAGTAGTATTCGGCGGTCTAGCGGGTTCCAAGAGACCCAGTACTTC. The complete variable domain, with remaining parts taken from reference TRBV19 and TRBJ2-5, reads DGGITQSPKYLFRKEGQNVTLSCEQNLNHDAMYWYRQDPGQGLRLIYYSQIVNDFQKGDIAEGYSVSREKKESFPLTVTSAQKNPTAFYLCASSIRRSSGFQETQYFGPGTRLLVL.

CDR3 region: CASSAGPPTTYEQYF. The CDR3 nucleotides read TGCGCCAGCAGCGCGGGCCCACCTACAACCTACGAGCAGTACTTC. This chain uses TRBV5-1 with TRBJ2-7, with a tentative D call TRBD2 (5 bases). The germline CDR1 and CDR2 sequences are SGHRS and YFSETQ. This CDR3 is built from 15 residues. V lost 4 bases and J lost 2, with 16 bases in between.

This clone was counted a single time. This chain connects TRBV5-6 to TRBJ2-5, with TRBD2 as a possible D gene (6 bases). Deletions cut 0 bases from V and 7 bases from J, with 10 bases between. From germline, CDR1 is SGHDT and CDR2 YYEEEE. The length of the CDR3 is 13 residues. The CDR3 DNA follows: TGTGCCAGCAGCTTGGGGGAGGTCGGGACCCAGTACTTC. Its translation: CASSLGEVGTQYF.

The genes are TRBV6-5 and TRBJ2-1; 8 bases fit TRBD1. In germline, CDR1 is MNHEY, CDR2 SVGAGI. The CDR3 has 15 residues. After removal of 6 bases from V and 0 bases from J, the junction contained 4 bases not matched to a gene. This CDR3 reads CASRRTGSSYNEQFF. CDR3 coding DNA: TGTGCCAGCAGGAGGACAGGGAGCTCCTACAATGAGCAGTTCTTC.

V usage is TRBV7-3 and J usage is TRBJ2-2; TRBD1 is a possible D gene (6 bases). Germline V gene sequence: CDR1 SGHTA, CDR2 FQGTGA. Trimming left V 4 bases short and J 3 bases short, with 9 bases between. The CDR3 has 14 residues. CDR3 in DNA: TGTGCCAGCAGCTCGGACAGATACACCGGGGAGCTGTTTTTT. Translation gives CASSSDRYTGELFF.

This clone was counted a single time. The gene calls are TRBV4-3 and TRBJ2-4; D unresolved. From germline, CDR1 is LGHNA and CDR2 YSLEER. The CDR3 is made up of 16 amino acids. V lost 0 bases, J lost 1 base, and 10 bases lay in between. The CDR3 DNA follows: TGCGCCAGCAGCCAAGAATGGCTCTCCGCCAAAAACATTCAGTACTTC. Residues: CASSQEWLSAKNIQYF.

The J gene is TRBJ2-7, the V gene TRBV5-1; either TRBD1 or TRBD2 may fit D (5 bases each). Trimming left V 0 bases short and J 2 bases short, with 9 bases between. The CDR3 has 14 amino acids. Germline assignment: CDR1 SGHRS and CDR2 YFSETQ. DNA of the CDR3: TGCGCCAGCAGCTTGGCGGGGACCCCCTACGAGCAGTACTTC. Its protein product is CASSLAGTPYEQYF.

CDR3 residues: CASSAGTGGGGYTF. The CDR3 DNA follows: TGTGCCAGCAGTGCCGGGACAGGGGGCGGCGGCTACACCTTC. This chain uses TRBV2 with TRBJ1-2; 12 positions match TRBD1. There are 14 residues in the CDR3. With V trimmed by 4 bases and J by 8 bases, 5 bases remained unmatched. Germline V gene lookup returns CDR1 SNHLY and CDR2 FYNNEI.

The CDR3 reads CASKQGFTEAFF. DNA for the CDR3: TGTGCCAGTAAACAGGGGTTTACTGAAGCTTTCTTT. The rearrangement uses TRBV19 and TRBJ1-1; 7 nucleotides match TRBD1. This CDR3 comprises 12 residues. Looked up from germline, CDR1 is LNHDA and CDR2 is SQIVND (reference sequence). Trimming removed 7 bases from V and 5 bases from J; junction bases left unmatched: 4. The full variable domain, with the rest looked up from reference TRBV19 and TRBJ1-1, is DGGITQSPKYLFRKEGQNVTLSCEQNLNHDAMYWYRQDPGQGLRLIYYSQIVNDFQKGDIAEGYSVSREKKESFPLTVTSAQKNPTAFYLCASKQGFTEAFFGQGTRLTVV.

CDR3 nucleotide sequence: TGCGCCAGCAGGGGGACAGCCGCTAGCACAGATACGCAGTATTTT. Translated: CASRGTAASTDTQYF. The rearrangement uses TRBV10-2 and TRBJ2-3; 7 positions match TRBD1. J lost 0 bases, V lost 6 bases, and 6 bases had no gene match. Germline-derived CDR1 and CDR2 are WSHSY and SAAADI. The CDR3 runs 15 residues.

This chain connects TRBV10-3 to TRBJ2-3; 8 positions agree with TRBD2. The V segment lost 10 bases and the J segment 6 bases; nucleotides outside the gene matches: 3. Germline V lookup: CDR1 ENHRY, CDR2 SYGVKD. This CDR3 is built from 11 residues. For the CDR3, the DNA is TGTGCCACCGGGGGGGTGGATACGCAGTATTTT. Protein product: CATGGVDTQYF.